This record concerns one T cell receptor (beta chain) sequence. Profiled with immunoSEQ multiplex PCR; TCRdb holds only in-frame clones, not every one. The table lists approximately 79,000 clones, 92% of them singletons. These data are taken from a study of technical replicates of blood from a few donors. CDR1 is SQVTM, CDR2 ANQGSEA, per germline. Trimming cost V 7 bases and J 2 bases; bases outside gene matches: 2. The CDR3 has 11 amino acids. This chain connects TRBV29-1 to TRBJ2-7; 7 bases are a match to TRBD2. The clonotype originates from a human donor in good health. Input material: T cells isolated from PBMCs. CDR3 sequence: CSAGRAYEQYF. The CDR3 DNA follows: TGCAGCGCTGGGAGGGCCTACGAGCAGTACTTC.